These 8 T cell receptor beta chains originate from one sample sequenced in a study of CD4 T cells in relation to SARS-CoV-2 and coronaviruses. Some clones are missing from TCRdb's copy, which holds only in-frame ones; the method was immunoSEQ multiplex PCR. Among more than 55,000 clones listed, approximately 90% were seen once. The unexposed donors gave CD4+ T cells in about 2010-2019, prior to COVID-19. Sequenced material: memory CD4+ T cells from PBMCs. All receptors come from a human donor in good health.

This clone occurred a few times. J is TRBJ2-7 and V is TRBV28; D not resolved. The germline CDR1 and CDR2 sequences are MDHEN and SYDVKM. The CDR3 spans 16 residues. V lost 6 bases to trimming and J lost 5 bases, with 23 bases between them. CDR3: CASSYLWGGDKNEQYF. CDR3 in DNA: TGTGCCAGCAGCTACCTTTGGGGTGGAGATAAGAACGAGCAGTACTTC.

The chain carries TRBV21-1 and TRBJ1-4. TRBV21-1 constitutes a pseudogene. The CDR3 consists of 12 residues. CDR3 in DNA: TGTGCCAGCAGCTCTGTCGGGGAAAAACTGTTTTTT. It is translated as CASSSVGEKLFF.

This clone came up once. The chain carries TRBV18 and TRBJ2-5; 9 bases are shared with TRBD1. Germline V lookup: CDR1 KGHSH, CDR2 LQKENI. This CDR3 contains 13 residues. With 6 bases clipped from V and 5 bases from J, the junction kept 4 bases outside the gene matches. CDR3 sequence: CASSRQGVETQYF. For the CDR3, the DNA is TGTGCCAGCTCGAGACAGGGGGTCGAGACCCAGTACTTC. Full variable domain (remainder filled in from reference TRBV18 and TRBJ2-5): NAGVMQNPRHLVRRRGQEARLRCSPMKGHSHVYWYRQLPEEGLKFMVYLQKENIIDESGMPKERFSAEFPKEGPSILRIQQVVRGDSAAYFCASSRQGVETQYFGPGTRLLVL.

The CDR3 DNA sequence: TGTGCCAGCAGCGGGGAGGGCGGTGGAGAGGGAAATACGCAGTATTTT. This sequence encodes CASSGEGGGEGNTQYF. V usage is TRBV7-3 and J usage is TRBJ2-3; 7 bases fit TRBD2. Germline CDR1 is SGHTA and CDR2 is FQGTGA. CDR3 size: 16 residues. Trimming cost V 5 bases and J 7 bases; bases outside gene matches: 15.

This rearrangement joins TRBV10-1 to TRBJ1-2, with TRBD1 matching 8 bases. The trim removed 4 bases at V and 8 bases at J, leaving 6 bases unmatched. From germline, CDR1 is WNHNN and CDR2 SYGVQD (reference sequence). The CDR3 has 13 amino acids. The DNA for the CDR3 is TGCGCCAGCAGTGGAGGACAGGGAGAGGGCTACACCTTC. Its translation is CASSGGQGEGYTF.

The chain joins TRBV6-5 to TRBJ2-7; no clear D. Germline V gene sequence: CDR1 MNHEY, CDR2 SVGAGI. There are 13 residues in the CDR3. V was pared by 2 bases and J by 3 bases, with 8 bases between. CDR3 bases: TGTGCCAGCAGTTACCGTGGCGTCTACGAGCAGTACTTC. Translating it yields CASSYRGVYEQYF.

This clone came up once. The CDR3 region is CASSPSTSNTGELFF. The CDR3 DNA reads as TGCGCCAGCAGCCCGTCTACCTCGAACACCGGGGAGCTGTTTTTT. The chain recombines TRBV5-1 with TRBJ2-2; no reliable D call. Germline CDR1 reads SGHRS; CDR2 reads YFSETQ. V shed 4 bases and J shed 0 bases, with 10 bases lying between them. There are 15 residues in the CDR3.

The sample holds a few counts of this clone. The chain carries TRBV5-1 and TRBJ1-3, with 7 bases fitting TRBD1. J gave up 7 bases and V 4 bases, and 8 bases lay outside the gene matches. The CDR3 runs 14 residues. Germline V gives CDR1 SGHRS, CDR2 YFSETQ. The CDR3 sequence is CASSRGQDGNTIYF. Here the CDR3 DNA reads TGCGCCAGCAGCCGCGGACAGGATGGCAACACCATATATTTT.